This TCR beta chain was sequenced during a study of CD8 T cells in ankylosing spondylitis. CDR1 and CDR2 (germline): MGHRA, YSYEKL. The CDR3 is 15 residues long. V was pared by 0 bases and J by 1 base, with 9 bases between. Findings and caveats of the study: Ankylosing spondylitis blood appeared to carry a characteristic TCR beta motif of roughly eight highly homologous variants. The authors reported significant enrichment of disease-linked clones in matched ankylosing spondylitis synovial fluid.

By quantitative 5'-RACE with molecular barcodes, the TCR beta libraries were made. Each CDR3 protein is one row after TCRdb ran MiXCR on the 5' RACE reads. The sample holds around 230,000 distinct CDR3 sequences, roughly 8.2% seen once. The table lists this clonotype with many counts. Antigen: not known. The chain has TRBV4-1 and TRBJ1-1; a weak D match, TRBD1 (5 bases). The TCR originated in a female donor with ankylosing spondylitis or in good health (not recorded which). Source material: blood, either unsorted or a sorted T cell fraction (not recorded which). The CDR3 sequence is CASSQDGDGNTEAFF. In nucleotides, the CDR3 is TGCGCCAGCAGCCAAGATGGGGACGGGAACACTGAAGCTTTCTTT.